The next 11 T cell receptor beta chains were all read from a single sample in a study of T cells in tumors after PD-1 blockade (dated by TCRdb to about 2019). The library was obtained by the immunoSEQ multiplex PCR assay. This immuneACCESS table, as held by TCRdb, lists in-frame sequences with V and J called but not all clones. Of the missing ones, under half trace to an unresolved V gene in checked studies; the others have no known cause. Within this sample are about 7,700 clones, with roughly two thirds of them counted one time only. The ten largest account for 8.9% of the sample. The label giving this sample's time point can be read as: after anti-PD-1 therapy. Sequencing was performed on tumor tissue, taken after anti-PD-1 treatment. The origin of the receptors is a human donor with basal cell carcinoma.

This clone was counted a few times. This rearrangement joins TRBV4-3 to TRBJ2-2; the D gene could be TRBD1 or TRBD2 (7 bases each). This CDR3 has 16 residues. V was trimmed by 2 bases and J by 6 bases, leaving 16 bases between them. Germline V gene data show CDR1 as LGHNA and CDR2 as YSLEER. CDR3 bases: TGCGCCAGCAGCCAATCACCCAGGGGGGGTTCCGGGGAGCTGTTTTTT. Protein product: CASSQSPRGGSGELFF.

The chain employs TRBV4-1 and TRBJ2-2; 12 bases agree with TRBD2. The CDR3 has 17 residues. Germline V gene lookup returns CDR1 MGHRA and CDR2 YSYEKL. V lost 2 bases and J lost 7; bases outside the gene matches: 8. The CDR3 bases are TGCGCCAGCAGCCAACCCCGACTAGCGGGAGTACTCGGGGAGCTGTTTTTT. This codes for CASSQPRLAGVLGELFF.

The chain has TRBV5-6 and TRBJ2-5; 8 bases map to TRBD1. This CDR3 has 14 amino acids. Trimming took 0 bases from V and 9 from J; bases not matched to a gene: 7. Germline CDR1 SGHDT, CDR2 YYEEEE. CDR3 in amino acids: CASSLGVGTGPQYF. Written as DNA, the CDR3 is TGTGCCAGCAGCTTGGGTGTGGGGACAGGTCCCCAGTACTTC.

This clone was counted once. V gene TRBV6-2 or TRBV6-3 combines with J gene TRBJ1-1; no clear D. Trimming stripped 4 bases from V and 5 bases from J, with 5 bases between. Germline CDR1 and CDR2: MNHEY and SVGEGT. The CDR3 is 11 residues long. The CDR3 bases are TGTGCCAGCAGTTTAGGGACTGAAGCTTTCTTT. Amino acids: CASSLGTEAFF.

V is TRBV4-2 and J is TRBJ2-2; D is ambiguous. The CDR3 has 17 amino acids. CDR1 LGHNA and CDR2 YNFKEQ come from the germline V gene. Trimming pared 2 bases from V and 5 bases from J, leaving 18 bases between. CDR3 amino acids: CASSQRWPELETGELFF. In DNA form, the CDR3 reads TGTGCCAGCAGCCAACGTTGGCCGGAGTTAGAGACCGGGGAGCTGTTTTTT.

V usage is TRBV11-1 and J usage is TRBJ2-2; TRBD2 is a possible D gene (5 bases). CDR1 is SGHAT, CDR2 FQDESV, per germline (reference sequence). Trimming took off 4 bases at V and 4 bases at J, with 13 bases between the two ends. The CDR3 has 15 amino acids. CDR3 sequence: CASSSGNSVTGELFF. The CDR3 DNA sequence: TGTGCCAGCAGCTCGGGGAATTCCGTCACCGGGGAGCTGTTTTTT.

The V call is TRBV5-4, the J call TRBJ2-6; D gene unclear. The germline CDR1 and CDR2 sequences are SGHNT and YYREEE (reference sequence). The V gene lost 2 bases and the J gene lost 0 bases, with 3 bases spanning the gap. This CDR3 contains 14 residues. The CDR3 here is CASSFSSGANVLTF. In nucleotides, the CDR3 is TGTGCCAGCAGCTTCAGCTCTGGGGCCAACGTCCTGACTTTC.

The chain carries TRBV25-1 and TRBJ2-1; D is perhaps TRBD2 (6 bases). CDR1 MGHDK and CDR2 SYGVNS come from the germline V gene. Trimming pared 1 base from V and 4 bases from J, leaving 20 bases between. This CDR3 is 18 amino acids long. The CDR3 nucleotides read TGTGCCAGCAGTGAATTTTTTTTGGGCGGGACGGGTTACAATGAGCAGTTCTTC. Translation gives CASSEFFLGGTGYNEQFF. Using reference TRBV25-1 and TRBJ2-1 for the parts outside the CDR3, the full variable domain is EADIYQTPRYLVIGTGKKITLECSQTMGHDKMYWYQQDPGMELHLIHYSYGVNSTEKGDLSSESTVSRIRTEHFPLTLESARPSHTSQYLCASSEFFLGGTGYNEQFFGPGTRLTVL.

J is TRBJ1-1 and V is TRBV18; TRBD1 matches at 7 bases. This CDR3 has 12 residues. Per germline, CDR1 KGHSH and CDR2 LQKENI. The V and J ends lost 1 base and 12 bases, in that order; junction bases with no gene match: 5. Here the CDR3 reads CASSPQGAGTFF. As DNA, the CDR3 is TGTGCCAGCTCACCACAGGGGGCAGGAACTTTCTTT.

The genes are TRBV24-1 and TRBJ1-2, with 9 bases matching TRBD1. CDR3 length: 14 residues. V was pared by 5 bases and J by 7 bases, with 7 bases of the junction left unmatched. Germline CDR1 reads KGHDR; CDR2 reads SFDVKD. The CDR3 reads CATSGPGQGGGYTF. The CDR3 bases are TGTGCCACCAGTGGCCCGGGACAGGGTGGTGGCTACACCTTC.

This chain uses TRBV21-1 with TRBJ2-2; the table's D call of TRBD1 was not tested on the DNA. TRBV21-1 is noted as a pseudogene. This CDR3 spans 17 amino acids. CDR3 region: CASSSLNGTANTGELFF. The CDR3 DNA is TGTGCCAGCAGCTCTTTAAACGGGACAGCCAACACCGGGGAGCTGTTTTTT.